This T cell receptor beta chain derives from a study of blood T cell repertoires in COVID-19. In the authors' workflow: Amplification with reference gene primers provided the estimates of nucleated cell counts. Only in-frame clones appear in the TCRdb table, and some are missing; sequencing was by immunoSEQ multiplex PCR. The V and J calls and clone size are taken from that table; D and trimming were inferred from the DNA. The sample lists around 170,000 clones; around 83% were seen once. Per the germline V gene, CDR1 is SGHAT and CDR2 is FQNNGV. There are 16 residues in the CDR3. Between the trimmed V and J ends, which lost 0 bases and 4 bases, there was a span of 15 bases.

The chain employs TRBV11-2 and TRBJ2-5, with a possible D match to TRBD2 (6 bases). The TCR sequence derives from a man aged 50 to 59 with active or convalescent COVID-19. The specimen sequenced was peripheral blood. In nucleotides, the CDR3 is TGTGCCAGCAGCTTAGAAGTTTTTGGGGGGACAGAGACCCAGTACTTC. Protein sequence: CASSLEVFGGTETQYF.